The rows below give T cell receptor beta chains drawn from one sample of a study of blood T cell repertoires in COVID-19. Generated by immunoSEQ multiplex PCR, the TCRdb table keeps only in-frame clones and is missing some. The data hold fewer than 450,000 clones, with about 90% observed a single time. Input material: PBMCs or T cells enriched from blood (not recorded which). The receptors stem from a woman under 40 who had recovered from COVID-19. Each CDR3 is given with its conserved first and last residue.

V gene	J gene	CDR3 protein
TRBV9	TRBJ2-2	CASSTSGGNTGELFF
TRBV28	TRBJ1-4	CASIPSGGGKLFF
TRBV28	TRBJ1-2	CASSLWDRVRYGYTF
TRBV5-6	TRBJ1-5	CASSSMTGASYSNQPQHF
TRBV27	TRBJ1-2	CASTYRQGYGYTF
TRBV7-9	TRBJ2-1	CASSAGNEQFF
TRBV4-2	TRBJ2-7	CASSQGSSGGYEQYF
TRBV19	TRBJ1-1	CASSYGDTEAFF
TRBV15	TRBJ1-5	CATSRDRGYNQPQHF
TRBV11-2	TRBJ2-7	CASSSPAERGGRGEQYF
TRBV3-1/TRBV3-2	TRBJ2-1	CASSLRQGTYNEQFF
TRBV29-1	TRBJ2-2	CSVRLGGTNTGELFF
TRBV29-1	TRBJ1-4	CSPRGRSRGFGTSPWSEKLFF
TRBV5-1	TRBJ2-7	CASSLTQGNHEQYF
TRBV15	TRBJ1-6	CATASTGRSSPLHF
TRBV30	TRBJ2-7	CAWSVFGGVLQEYF
TRBV7-9	TRBJ1-4	CASTRGSNEKLFF
TRBV6-2/TRBV6-3	TRBJ2-5	CASSFGGGPGETQYF
TRBV28	TRBJ1-2	CASSLLSYGYTF
TRBV28	TRBJ1-5	CASTVTGVVNQPQHF
TRBV14	TRBJ1-3	CGQGGDTIYF
TRBV21-1	TRBJ2-1	CASSKARSGGVDNEQFF
TRBV18	TRBJ2-5	CASSPPGQLQETQYF
TRBV4-3	TRBJ1-6	CASSQDGGGDSPLHF
TRBV2	TRBJ1-6	CASSEISGQFNSPLHF
TRBV11-3	TRBJ1-5	CASSPRRAGGREPQHF
TRBV5-1	TRBJ1-6	CASSLQGTYNSPLHF
TRBV7-8	TRBJ1-5	CASSLRQGNQPQHF
TRBV10-3	TRBJ2-1	CAISDGIRYNEQFF
TRBV5-6	TRBJ1-2	CASSHDRADGYTF
TRBV2	TRBJ1-1	CASRGGGNTEAFF
TRBV10-1	TRBJ2-1	CASSDGQDLYNEQFF
TRBV15	TRBJ2-5	CATSPGRKETQYF
TRBV30	TRBJ1-2	CAHTFGRDRGYTF
TRBV12-3/TRBV12-4	TRBJ1-5	CASSSGTGSPQHF
TRBV7-2	TRBJ1-2	CASSLGRGRRGYTF
TRBV12-5	TRBJ2-3	CASGLDSNTQYF
TRBV7-2	TRBJ1-6	CASSRALQTYNSPLHF
TRBV18	TRBJ1-2	CASSPDLSGRGPHLNYGYTF
TRBV6-4	TRBJ2-7	CASSAGQGNEQYF
TRBV2	TRBJ1-4	CASSGGRVDEKLFF
TRBV5-1	TRBJ2-2	CASSLMQLGATGELFF
TRBV5-5	TRBJ1-1	CASSLDLGQLNTEAFF
TRBV7-2	TRBJ1-4	CASSLGQVNEKLFF